These 27 T cell receptor beta chains originate from one sample sequenced in a study of OX40 agonist ivuxolimab in advanced cancers. Generated by immunoSEQ multiplex PCR, the TCRdb table keeps only in-frame clones and is missing some. The data contain approximately 24,000 clones, roughly three quarters of them singletons. The sequencing used CD4+ or CD8+ T cells sorted from blood, collected in a trial of the OX40 agonist ivuxolimab. The receptors shown here come from an adult with an advanced solid tumor such as melanoma, head and neck, liver or kidney cancer.

The chain has TRBV9 and TRBJ1-1, with D hard to call. Germline CDR1 and CDR2: SGDLS and YYNGEE. The CDR3 has 13 residues. Between the trimmed V and J ends, which lost 4 bases and 1 base, there was a span of 8 bases. The CDR3, as DNA: TGTGCCAGCAGCCTACACGAGAACACTGAAGCTTTCTTT. This encodes CASSLHENTEAFF. Based on the CDR3 plus reference TRBV9 and TRBJ1-1, the full variable domain is DSGVTQTPKHLITATGQRVTLRCSPRSGDLSVYWYQQSLDQGLQFLIQYYNGEERAKGNILERFSAQQFPDLHSELNLSSLELGDSALYFCASSLHENTEAFFGQGTRLTVV.

V and J are TRBV7-9 and TRBJ2-5; 8 bases map to TRBD1. Germline V lookup: CDR1 SEHNR, CDR2 FQNEAQ (reference sequence). The CDR3 extends over 16 amino acids. J lost 5 bases, V lost 5 bases, and 13 bases had no gene match. CDR3 sequence reads: CASSLPQGAFVETQYF. CDR3 coding DNA: TGTGCCAGCAGCCTGCCTCAGGGGGCTTTCGTGGAGACCCAGTACTTC.

This clone showed up just once. This chain links TRBV27 with TRBJ1-6; TRBD1 agrees at 11 bases. J was trimmed by 8 bases and V by 1 base; bases with no gene match: 1. Germline V CDR1 and CDR2: MNHEY, SMNVEV (reference sequence). CDR3 length: 15 residues. In DNA, the CDR3 is TGTGCCAGCAGTTTATGGGGACAGGGGGATTCACCCCTCCACTTT. This codes for CASSLWGQGDSPLHF.

This rearrangement joins TRBV6-6 to TRBJ2-5, with D perhaps matching TRBD1 (6 bases). Deletions cut 2 bases from V and 4 bases from J, with 8 bases between. Germline CDR1 reads MNHNY; CDR2 reads SVGAGI (reference sequence). The CDR3 runs to 13 residues. The CDR3 reads CASSYLGGETQYF. The CDR3, as DNA: TGTGCCAGCAGTTACCTAGGGGGAGAGACCCAGTACTTC.

The CDR3 sequence: CASSLRPTNSGNTIYF. CDR3 in DNA: TGTGCCAGCAGCCTACGTCCGACGAACTCTGGAAACACCATATATTTT. The chain uses TRBV13 and TRBJ1-3; D gene unclear. The germline V and J ends were trimmed by 5 bases and 0 bases, with 14 bases remaining between them. CDR1 PRHDT and CDR2 FYEKMQ come from the germline V gene (reference sequence). CDR3 length: 16 residues.

This CDR3 reads CATSLPTNEKLFF. The CDR3 nucleotides read TGTGCCACCAGCCTACCGACTAATGAAAAACTGTTTTTT. V and J are TRBV28 and TRBJ1-4; D is unclear. There are 13 residues in the CDR3. Germline CDR1 reads MDHEN; CDR2 reads SYDVKM. V lost 10 bases and J lost 2, with 11 bases in between.

This clone was seen just once. The CDR3 DNA reads TGTGCCAGCAGTTCTCAAAATGAAAAACTGTTTTTT. It yields the protein CASSSQNEKLFF. The gene calls are TRBV27 and TRBJ1-4, with D unclear. CDR3 size: 12 residues. The V end was cut by 4 bases, the J end by 5 bases, with 5 bases between. The germline gives CDR1 MNHEY, CDR2 SMNVEV (reference sequence).

J is TRBJ2-5 and V is TRBV9; D is undetermined. The CDR3 runs 15 residues. Trimming removed 2 bases from V and 1 base from J, with 12 bases in between. Looked up from germline, CDR1 is SGDLS and CDR2 is YYNGEE. The CDR3 DNA follows: TGTGCCAGCAGCGTCTTCCCGGCCAGCCAAGAGACCCAGTACTTC. It codes for CASSVFPASQETQYF.

By sample fraction, this clone is medium-sized. The chain has TRBV7-9 and TRBJ2-7; D is perhaps TRBD2 (5 bases). The CDR3 spans 15 residues. V lost 5 bases, J lost 3 bases, and 17 bases lay in between. In germline, CDR1 is SEHNR, CDR2 FQNEAQ (reference sequence). In DNA, the CDR3 is TGTGCCAGCAGCCCCACCGAGGCCCGGGGCTACGAGCAGTACTTC. Encoded protein: CASSPTEARGYEQYF.

V usage is TRBV5-1 and J usage is TRBJ2-7; 9 nucleotides line up with TRBD2. In germline, CDR1 is SGHRS, CDR2 YFSETQ. Trimming at V came to 5 bases and at J to 2 bases, leaving 8 bases not matched to a gene. This CDR3 is 15 amino acids long. The CDR3 region has the DNA TGCGCCAGCAGTCCCCTAGCGGGGTCTACCTACGAGCAGTACTTC. It codes for CASSPLAGSTYEQYF. Full variable domain (remainder filled in from reference TRBV5-1 and TRBJ2-7): KAGVTQTPRYLIKTRGQQVTLSCSPISGHRSVSWYQQTPGQGLQFLFEYFSETQRNKGNFPGRFSGRQFSNSRSEMNVSTLELGDSALYLCASSPLAGSTYEQYFGPGTRLTVT.

This chain joins TRBV4-1 and TRBJ2-7; maybe TRBD2 (5 bases). Trimming stripped 2 bases from V and 1 base from J, with 12 bases between. Germline V gives CDR1 MGHRA, CDR2 YSYEKL. CDR3 size: 15 residues. The CDR3: CASSQNYGVSYEQYF. The CDR3 DNA is TGCGCCAGCAGCCAAAATTACGGGGTGTCCTACGAGCAGTACTTC.

The chain combines TRBV6-5 with TRBJ2-7; 8 bases fit TRBD1. Germline CDR1 is MNHEY and CDR2 is SVGAGI. V lost 5 bases to trimming and J lost 3 bases; unmatched junction nucleotides: 6. The CDR3 consists of 14 residues. CDR3 amino acids: CASSTGTGDYEQYF. DNA for the CDR3: TGTGCCAGCAGTACCGGGACAGGTGACTACGAGCAGTACTTC.

The V call is TRBV9, the J call TRBJ2-2; D not resolved. Trimming pared 4 bases from V and 6 bases from J, leaving 7 bases between. The germline gives CDR1 SGDLS, CDR2 YYNGEE. The CDR3 is made up of 12 amino acids. CDR3 nucleotides: TGTGCCAGCAGCCGAAATTCCGGGGAGCTGTTTTTT. This translates into CASSRNSGELFF.

This chain links TRBV7-3 with TRBJ2-1; D is undetermined. CDR1 and CDR2 (germline): SGHTA, FQGTGA. This CDR3 is 12 amino acids long. Trimming cost V 0 bases and J 8 bases, with 5 bases left between them. The CDR3 DNA is TGTGCCAGCAGCTTAACGGGCGATGAGCAGTTCTTC. Translation: CASSLTGDEQFF.

The chain links TRBV10-1 to TRBJ2-1; D not certain. CDR1 and CDR2 (germline): WNHNN, SYGVQD (reference sequence). The ends were cut back, 3 bases at V and 8 bases at J, with 5 bases in the middle. The CDR3 is 11 residues long. This CDR3 reads CASSDGHEQFF. The CDR3 coding sequence is TGCGCCAGCAGTGATGGCCATGAGCAGTTCTTC.

The chain carries TRBV5-8 and TRBJ2-1, with 10 bases identical to TRBD2. CDR3 length equals 15 residues. The junction had 2 bases not matched to a gene; V was cut back by 2 bases and J by 3 bases. Germline V CDR1 and CDR2: SGHTS, YDEGEE. For the CDR3, the DNA is TGTGCCAGCAGCTTCGAGCGGGGGGGCTACAATGAGCAGTTCTTC. As protein: CASSFERGGYNEQFF.

This clone was seen a few times. The rearrangement uses TRBV6-5 and TRBJ2-5; no clear D gene. Germline-derived CDR1 and CDR2 are MNHEY and SVGAGI. CDR3 length: 13 amino acids. V lost 2 bases and J 3 bases, leaving 7 bases between the germline ends. CDR3: CASSYRYEETQYF. CDR3 DNA sequence: TGTGCCAGCAGTTACCGATATGAAGAGACCCAGTACTTC.

In its sample, this clone was seen once. The rearrangement links TRBV7-6 to TRBJ2-7, with 7 bases lining up with TRBD1. J was trimmed by 4 bases and V by 3 bases; bases with no gene match: 9. This CDR3 spans 15 amino acids. CDR1 and CDR2 from the germline V gene are SGHVS and FNYEAQ. The chain's CDR3 is CASSFSGGHPYEQYF. The DNA for the CDR3 is TGTGCCAGCAGCTTCTCAGGGGGACACCCTTACGAGCAGTACTTC.

The chain combines TRBV28 with TRBJ2-7; D unclear. Between the trimmed V and J ends, which lost 7 bases and 5 bases, there was a span of 15 bases. The CDR3 consists of 13 residues. Germline-derived CDR1 and CDR2 are MDHEN and SYDVKM. The CDR3 DNA follows: TGTGCCAGCATTAATCAGCGAGGCGACGAGCAGTACTTC. It codes for CASINQRGDEQYF.

This sequence joins TRBV4-2 and TRBJ2-2; TRBD1 agrees at 8 bases. The CDR3 is 16 residues long. Germline-derived CDR1 and CDR2 are LGHNA and YNFKEQ. Trimming cost V 0 bases and J 7 bases; bases outside gene matches: 7. In DNA form, the CDR3 reads TGTGCCAGCAGCCAAGACGTCGCAGGGGGCATCGGGGAGCTGTTTTTT. It translates to CASSQDVAGGIGELFF.

The V gene is TRBV5-8, the J gene TRBJ1-2; D is undetermined. This CDR3 has 14 residues. In germline, CDR1 is SGHTS, CDR2 YDEGEE. V was trimmed by 4 bases and J by 2 bases, leaving 12 bases between them. Written as DNA, the CDR3 is TGTGCCAGCAGCATTCCCGGGGAGAACTATGGCTACACCTTC. Protein: CASSIPGENYGYTF.

The chain has TRBV6-5 and TRBJ2-6, with D hard to call. The CDR3 has 15 amino acids. V was cut by 5 bases and J by 0 bases, with 8 bases left in between. Germline values: CDR1 MNHEY, CDR2 SVGAGI. The DNA for the CDR3 is TGTGCCAGCAGTCCCGACAACTCTGGGGCCAACGTCCTGACTTTC. It yields the protein CASSPDNSGANVLTF.

The gene calls are TRBV9 and TRBJ2-2; D may be TRBD1 or TRBD2 (5 bases each). CDR1 is SGDLS and CDR2 is YYNGEE in the germline V gene. Trimming took 0 bases from V and 4 from J, leaving 10 bases between them. This CDR3 region has 15 residues. The CDR3 loop reads CASSVVDGTTGELFF. The CDR3 DNA is TGTGCCAGCAGCGTAGTTGACGGGACCACCGGGGAGCTGTTTTTT. The entire variable domain, with the rest obtained from reference TRBV9 and TRBJ2-2, is as follows: DSGVTQTPKHLITATGQRVTLRCSPRSGDLSVYWYQQSLDQGLQFLIQYYNGEERAKGNILERFSAQQFPDLHSELNLSSLELGDSALYFCASSVVDGTTGELFFGEGSRLTVL.

The V call is TRBV27, the J call TRBJ2-7; D unresolved. The CDR3 has 16 amino acids. CDR1 and CDR2 (germline): MNHEY, SMNVEV (reference sequence). Deletions cut 5 bases from V and 2 bases from J, with 19 bases between. CDR3 nucleotide sequence: TGTGCCAGCAGTCTCACTGGACGGACGGTTACCTACGAGCAGTACTTC. It is translated as CASSLTGRTVTYEQYF.

The chain is built from TRBV9 and TRBJ2-3; TRBD2 agrees at 7 bases. Germline lookup yields CDR1 SGDLS and CDR2 YYNGEE. This CDR3 spans 16 amino acids. Trimming cost V 0 bases and J 2 bases; bases outside gene matches: 6. This CDR3 is CASSVEGSGSTDTQYF. CDR3 in DNA: TGTGCCAGCAGCGTAGAGGGTAGCGGGTCCACAGATACGCAGTATTTT.

V and J are TRBV27 and TRBJ2-3; 9 bases are shared with TRBD2. The J segment lost 2 bases and the V segment lost 5 bases, leaving 8 bases of the junction unmatched. The CDR3 length is 16 residues. Germline V gene data show CDR1 as MNHEY and CDR2 as SMNVEV (reference sequence). The CDR3 DNA sequence: TGTGCCAGCAGTCCCGGACTAGCGCCCCTCACAGATACGCAGTATTTT. The encoded protein is CASSPGLAPLTDTQYF.

In its sample, this clone was seen a few times. V usage is TRBV4-1 and J usage is TRBJ1-5; D is unclear. Germline V gene lookup returns CDR1 MGHRA and CDR2 YSYEKL. The V end lost 1 base, the J end lost 5 bases, and 9 bases lay between the germline ends. The CDR3 is 14 residues long. CDR3 residues: CASSQVEGDQPQHF. The CDR3 nucleotides read TGCGCCAGCAGCCAAGTGGAGGGTGATCAGCCCCAGCATTTT.